The rows below give T cell receptor beta chains drawn from one sample of a study of human T cells and chemical hapten exposure. Each CDR3 protein gets one entry after TCRdb re-called the RACE reads with MiXCR. The table has about 84,000 distinct CDR3 sequences, about 9.4% seen once. This sample comprised whole blood, obtained in connection with sensitization to the hapten diphenylcyclopropenone (DPC). The source of these receptors is a woman in her forties or fifties with alopecia areata. Some clones in this sample may be carry-over from other donors' samples. Each CDR3 is given with its conserved first and last residue. A D gene is named only where the DNA matches it firmly. Rows may omit the clone size; those that give it use once, few, many or a size class.

CDR3 DNA,CDR3 protein,V gene,J gene,clone size,D gene
TGCAGTGCTGGAGGACCAAATGAGGGGGAGCTGTTTTTT,CSAGGPNEGELFF,TRBV20-1,TRBJ2-2,few,-
TGTGCCAGCTCACCAAGGCAGGGTGGGGACACTGAAGCTTTCTTT,CASSPRQGGDTEAFF,TRBV18,TRBJ1-1,many,-
TGTGCCAGCAGCCCTGGTTCAGGGGCACGTGAGCAGTACTTC,CASSPGSGAREQYF,TRBV7-2,TRBJ2-7,-,-
TGTGCCAGCAGTTTTCACACTAGGACTAGCGGTAGCACAGATACGCAGTATTTT,CASSFHTRTSGSTDTQYF,TRBV12-3/TRBV12-4,TRBJ2-3,-,TRBD2
TGTGCCAGCAGTTCCGCGACAGGGAGGGGGCAAGAGACCCAGTACTTC,CASSSATGRGQETQYF,TRBV28,TRBJ2-5,few,-
TGCAGTGCGCAGACTAGCGGGGGGAACACCGGGGAGCTGTTTTTT,CSAQTSGGNTGELFF,TRBV20-1,TRBJ2-2,few,TRBD2
TGTGCCAGCAGCTTTAGCGGGAGGGCCGGGAAGAATGAGCAGTTCTTC,CASSFSGRAGKNEQFF,TRBV7-6,TRBJ2-1,many,TRBD2
TGTACCAGCAGCTTGCCGGAGGGTGGTAGGTTCTTC,CTSSLPEGGRFF,TRBV5-4,TRBJ2-1,-,-
TGCAGTGCTAGAACGGCGAGTAGGACTAGCGGGAATTCGAACACCGGGGAGCTGTTTTTT,CSARTASRTSGNSNTGELFF,TRBV20-1,TRBJ2-2,few,TRBD2
TGTGCCAGCAGCGAGCGGGGCTCCTACAATGAGCAGTTCTTC,CASSERGSYNEQFF,TRBV3-1,TRBJ2-1,many,TRBD2
TGCAGTGCTCGTCATGGCGGGAGGGGGCAAAACTATGGCTACACCTTC,CSARHGGRGQNYGYTF,TRBV20-1,TRBJ1-2,-,TRBD1
TGTGCCAGCAGCTTACTAACAAACACCGGGGAGCTGTTTTTT,CASSLLTNTGELFF,TRBV11-2,TRBJ2-2,many,-
TGCAGTGCCGCCCAAGCGTCCTACAATGAGCAGTTCTTC,CSAAQASYNEQFF,TRBV20-1,TRBJ2-1,many,-
TGTGCCTGGAGTGTACGATCTAGGAGGGACACCAAATCACGGAGCAATCAGCCCCAGCATTTT,CAWSVRSRRDTKSRSNQPQHF,TRBV30,TRBJ1-5,few,-
TGTGCCAGCGGGTCCGGGGGGAGGACCGGGGAGCTGTTTTTT,CASGSGGRTGELFF,TRBV27,TRBJ2-2,few,TRBD2
TGTGCCAGCTCACCGCAAAGGACAGAAAGATCCTATGGCTACACCTTC,CASSPQRTERSYGYTF,TRBV18,TRBJ1-2,few,-
TGTGCCAGCAGACCCAAGCGGCTACCCTCTAGCACAGATACGCAGTATTTT,CASRPKRLPSSTDTQYF,TRBV6-2/TRBV6-3,TRBJ2-3,many,-
TGTGCCACGGAGGGGCGCCCATTCACAGATACGCAGTATTTT,CATEGRPFTDTQYF,TRBV28,TRBJ2-3,-,-
TGTGCCAGCTCACCATCACAGGGAGGTATAAGAGCTTTCTTT,CASSPSQGGIRAFF,TRBV18,TRBJ1-1,many,-
TGTGCCAGCAGTAATCCCGGACGGAAGCAAGAGACCCAGTACTTC,CASSNPGRKQETQYF,TRBV6-2/TRBV6-3,TRBJ2-5,many,-
TGCGCCAGCAGTGCCCAAGGGGCACTGAGGAACACTGAAGCTTTCTTT,CASSAQGALRNTEAFF,TRBV10-2,TRBJ1-1,few,-
TGTGCCAGCAGCCCCACGAGGGTCACTGAAGCTTTCTTT,CASSPTRVTEAFF,TRBV7-6,TRBJ1-1,many,-
TGTGCCAGCAGCTTAGACACAGGCCTCAATCAGCCCCAGCATTTT,CASSLDTGLNQPQHF,TRBV7-6,TRBJ1-5,many,-
TGTGCCAGCAGCTTCGACTGGCGGGGCGGTGAGCAGTTCTTC,CASSFDWRGGEQFF,TRBV7-2,TRBJ2-1,many,-
TGCAGCGTTGGTGAAGTCCCCCACGAGCAGTACTTC,CSVGEVPHEQYF,TRBV29-1,TRBJ2-7,-,-
TGTGCCAGCAGTGGGTTCGACTACAATGAGCAGTTCTTC,CASSGFDYNEQFF,TRBV2,TRBJ2-1,few,-
TGTGCCTGGAGTGTAATAGTAGGGAACGAGCAGTACTTC,CAWSVIVGNEQYF,TRBV30,TRBJ2-7,many,-
TGCACCATGACAGTTAGCACAGATACGCAGTATTTT,CTMTVSTDTQYF,TRBV29-1,TRBJ2-3,-,-
TGCAGTGCTAGAGACCCCACCGGACAGGGTCTTGATCAGCCCCAGCATTTT,CSARDPTGQGLDQPQHF,TRBV20-1,TRBJ1-5,many,TRBD1
TGTGCCAGCAGCGTAGTCGCGAACACCGGGGAGCTGTTTTTT,CASSVVANTGELFF,TRBV9,TRBJ2-2,few,-
TGTGCCAGCAGCTCATTCGGCTCGGGACGAACCTACGAGCAGTACTTC,CASSSFGSGRTYEQYF,TRBV7-9,TRBJ2-7,-,-
TGTGCCAGCAGTTTCGGGACAGGGAATTCACCCCTCCACTTT,CASSFGTGNSPLHF,TRBV27,TRBJ1-6,-,TRBD1
TGCAGTGCGGCTCCGGGACTAGCTTGGTTTGGGGAGACCCAGTACTTC,CSAAPGLAWFGETQYF,TRBV20-1,TRBJ2-5,many,TRBD2
TGTGCCAGCAGGGCCGGGACAGGGGCCGTTCCCTCTGGGGCCAACGTCCTGACTTTC,CASRAGTGAVPSGANVLTF,TRBV12-3/TRBV12-4,TRBJ2-6,many,TRBD1
TGTGCCAGCATGGGGGCGACCGAAGCTTTCTTT,CASMGATEAFF,TRBV7-8,TRBJ1-1,many,-
TGCAGTGCTCCTCTCACAGAGACCCAGTACTTC,CSAPLTETQYF,TRBV20-1,TRBJ2-5,-,-
TGTGCCAGCATCACGACCGGGGGTAGCTCCTACGAGCAGTACTTC,CASITTGGSSYEQYF,TRBV7-9,TRBJ2-7,few,-
TGTGCCAGCAGGACGAAAACAGGGCTGGACACTGAAGCTTTCTTT,CASRTKTGLDTEAFF,TRBV27,TRBJ1-1,many,-
TGTGCCACCAGTGATCCATCCCAAGGGGGCAGCGATACGCAGTATTTT,CATSDPSQGGSDTQYF,TRBV24-1,TRBJ2-3,-,TRBD1
TGTGCCAGCTATTCTCAAGGTTCTGGGACCCAGTACTTC,CASYSQGSGTQYF,TRBV28,TRBJ2-5,many,-
TGCAGCGTTGAAACCGGGGCCCAAGAGACCCAGTACTTC,CSVETGAQETQYF,TRBV29-1,TRBJ2-5,-,-
TGCAGTGCTGAGGTGCCGGGAAGCTCCTATAATTCACCCCTCCACTTT,CSAEVPGSSYNSPLHF,TRBV20-1,TRBJ1-6,-,-
TGTGCCAGCAGTGAATACGGGGCCAGCCAGCCCCAGCATTTT,CASSEYGASQPQHF,TRBV2,TRBJ1-5,-,-
TGTGCCAGCATCAAGGGACGGGGACTTGCTTTC,CASIKGRGLAF,TRBV9,TRBJ2-7,-,-
TGTGCCAGCAGTATCCCCGGACAGGCAGACAATGAGCAGTTCTTC,CASSIPGQADNEQFF,TRBV25-1,TRBJ2-1,few,TRBD1
TGTGCCAGCAGCCCAGAGGGGTCGGGGAGAAACACCATATATTTT,CASSPEGSGRNTIYF,TRBV28,TRBJ1-3,many,-
TGTGCCAGCAGTTACTTGGTTCCGAGGACAGGGAGTAATTCACCCCTCCACTTT,CASSYLVPRTGSNSPLHF,TRBV6-5,TRBJ1-6,-,TRBD1
TGTGCCAGCAGTTACTCCGTACTGGCGGGAGAAGTAGATGAGCAGTTCTTC,CASSYSVLAGEVDEQFF,TRBV6-2/TRBV6-3,TRBJ2-1,few,TRBD2
TGTGCCAGCAACCGATCGGGACAGCCCCCTGGTGAGCAGTACTTC,CASNRSGQPPGEQYF,TRBV6-5,TRBJ2-7,-,TRBD1
TGCGCCAGCAGCCCCCGACAGGGGAACACTGAAGCTTTCTTT,CASSPRQGNTEAFF,TRBV4-1,TRBJ1-1,few,TRBD1
TGTGCCAGCAGTTCCCCTAACTCTGGGGCCAACGTCCTGACTTTC,CASSSPNSGANVLTF,TRBV12-3/TRBV12-4,TRBJ2-6,many,-
TGTGCCAGCAGTTACCTAGACTACTCCTACAATGAGCAGTTCTTC,CASSYLDYSYNEQFF,TRBV6-2/TRBV6-3,TRBJ2-1,-,-
TGCAGCGTTGAAGTGGCTAGCGGGAACTACGAGCAGTACTTC,CSVEVASGNYEQYF,TRBV29-1,TRBJ2-7,-,TRBD2
TGTGCCAGCACCCTCAACAGCTTCATGAACACTGAAGCTTTCTTT,CASTLNSFMNTEAFF,TRBV7-9,TRBJ1-1,few,-
TGTGCCTGGAGTGTACGGTGGACTAGCTTACAAGAGACCCAGTACTTC,CAWSVRWTSLQETQYF,TRBV30,TRBJ2-5,many,TRBD2
TGTGCCAGCAGCCAAGGCGCTAGCGGGAAGAATGAGCAGTTCTTC,CASSQGASGKNEQFF,TRBV3-1,TRBJ2-1,many,TRBD2
TGTGCCACATCGCGGGGGGTGACCCAGTACTTC,CATSRGVTQYF,TRBV15,TRBJ2-5,many,TRBD2
TGCAGTGCTGCCTCTTTCGGGAGGGGGGAGCAGTACTTC,CSAASFGRGEQYF,TRBV20-1,TRBJ2-7,many,TRBD2